Listed below are T cell receptor beta chains from one sample, sequenced in a study of OX40 agonist ivuxolimab in advanced cancers. Sequencing used immunoSEQ multiplex PCR; TCRdb keeps in-frame clones, though not all of them. Seen here are about 27,000 clones, under 80% observed once, and the top ten hold 29%. This material consisted of CD4+ or CD8+ T cells sorted from blood, taken in a trial of the OX40 agonist ivuxolimab. Source of these receptors: an adult with an advanced solid tumor such as melanoma, head and neck, liver or kidney cancer. The CDR3 runs from the conserved cysteine through the conserved F or W. D genes are given only for firm matches. Only part of the rows carry a size: once, few, many, or a class if the clone is expanded.

j_gene: TRBJ2-7
abundance: .
v_gene: TRBV13
d_gene: TRBD2
CDR3aa: CASSPRAGTRHYEQYF
CDR3nt: TGTGCCAGCAGCCCCAGGGCCGGGACTAGGCACTACGAGCAGTACTTC

j_gene: TRBJ2-2
abundance: .
v_gene: TRBV27
d_gene: TRBD1
CDR3aa: CASSLRQGWTGELFF
CDR3nt: TGTGCCAGCAGTCTTAGACAGGGGTGGACCGGGGAGCTGTTTTTT

j_gene: TRBJ2-5
abundance: .
v_gene: TRBV5-1
d_gene: TRBD1
CDR3aa: CASSFQGAPETQYF
CDR3nt: TGCGCCAGCAGCTTCCAGGGGGCGCCGGAGACCCAGTACTTC

j_gene: TRBJ1-1
abundance: .
v_gene: TRBV19
d_gene: TRBD1
CDR3aa: CASSTPGQGEAFF
CDR3nt: TGTGCCAGTAGTACCCCCGGACAGGGTGAAGCTTTCTTT

j_gene: TRBJ1-5
abundance: few
v_gene: TRBV25-1
d_gene: .
CDR3aa: CASSDAAGAQPQHF
CDR3nt: TGTGCCAGCAGTGACGCCGCGGGGGCTCAGCCCCAGCATTTT

j_gene: TRBJ2-7
abundance: .
v_gene: TRBV2
d_gene: .
CDR3aa: CASSEGNSYEQYF
CDR3nt: TGTGCCAGCAGCGAAGGTAACAGCTACGAGCAGTACTTC

j_gene: TRBJ2-1
abundance: .
v_gene: TRBV4-2
d_gene: TRBD2
CDR3aa: CASSQDVREGSYNEQFF
CDR3nt: TGTGCCAGCAGCCAAGATGTGCGGGAGGGCTCCTACAATGAGCAGTTCTTC

j_gene: TRBJ2-5
abundance: .
v_gene: TRBV29-1
d_gene: TRBD1
CDR3aa: CSAQGTGETQYF
CDR3nt: TGCAGCGCACAGGGGACGGGAGAGACCCAGTACTTC

j_gene: TRBJ2-1
abundance: .
v_gene: TRBV6-1
d_gene: .
CDR3aa: CASTTTGGAYNEQFF
CDR3nt: TGTGCCAGCACGACCACGGGGGGCGCCTACAATGAGCAGTTCTTC

j_gene: TRBJ2-5
abundance: .
v_gene: TRBV13
d_gene: TRBD2
CDR3aa: CASSFGLAAAAQYF
CDR3nt: TGTGCCAGCAGCTTTGGTCTAGCGGCAGCAGCCCAGTACTTC

j_gene: TRBJ2-4
abundance: few
v_gene: TRBV5-1
d_gene: TRBD2
CDR3aa: CASSLLGGGGNIQYF
CDR3nt: TGCGCCAGCAGCTTGTTAGGCGGGGGAGGGAACATTCAGTACTTC

j_gene: TRBJ2-7
abundance: .
v_gene: TRBV30
d_gene: TRBD1
CDR3aa: CAWSTGTGYEQYF
CDR3nt: TGTGCCTGGAGTACCGGGACAGGCTACGAGCAGTACTTC

j_gene: TRBJ2-3
abundance: .
v_gene: TRBV7-6
d_gene: .
CDR3aa: CASSLEGGGLLTQYF
CDR3nt: TGTGCCAGCAGCTTAGAAGGGGGGGGCCTCCTTACGCAGTATTTT

j_gene: TRBJ2-1
abundance: .
v_gene: TRBV13
d_gene: .
CDR3aa: CASSLVGRSYNEQFF
CDR3nt: TGTGCCAGCAGCTTAGTCGGGCGATCCTACAATGAGCAGTTCTTC

j_gene: TRBJ1-2
abundance: .
v_gene: TRBV5-6
d_gene: TRBD1
CDR3aa: CASSFGTGALGYTF
CDR3nt: TGTGCCAGCAGCTTCGGGACAGGGGCCCTGGGCTACACCTTC

j_gene: TRBJ2-3
abundance: .
v_gene: TRBV6-5
d_gene: TRBD1
CDR3aa: CASSYTQGSTDTQYF
CDR3nt: TGTGCCAGCAGTTACACACAGGGGAGCACAGATACGCAGTATTTT